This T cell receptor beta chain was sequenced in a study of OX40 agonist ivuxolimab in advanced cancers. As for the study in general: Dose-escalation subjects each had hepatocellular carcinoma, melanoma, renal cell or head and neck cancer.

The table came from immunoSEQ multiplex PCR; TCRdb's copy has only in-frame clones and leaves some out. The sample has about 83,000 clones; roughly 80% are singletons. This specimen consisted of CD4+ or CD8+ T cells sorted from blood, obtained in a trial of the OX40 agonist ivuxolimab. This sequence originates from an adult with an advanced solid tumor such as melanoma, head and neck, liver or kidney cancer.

The CDR3 nucleotides are TGTGCCAGCTCACCAAGTGTACAGGGGACTGAAAAACTGTTTTTT. It is translated as CASSPSVQGTEKLFF. V gene TRBV18 combines with J gene TRBJ1-4, with 7 bases fitting TRBD1. With 2 bases clipped from V and 7 bases from J, the junction kept 7 bases outside the gene matches. This CDR3 is 15 amino acids long. Germline CDR1 KGHSH, CDR2 LQKENI. The full variable domain, in which reference TRBV18 and TRBJ1-4 provide the parts outside the CDR3, is NAGVMQNPRHLVRRRGQEARLRCSPMKGHSHVYWYRQLPEEGLKFMVYLQKENIIDESGMPKERFSAEFPKEGPSILRIQQVVRGDSAAYFCASSPSVQGTEKLFFGSGTQLSVL.